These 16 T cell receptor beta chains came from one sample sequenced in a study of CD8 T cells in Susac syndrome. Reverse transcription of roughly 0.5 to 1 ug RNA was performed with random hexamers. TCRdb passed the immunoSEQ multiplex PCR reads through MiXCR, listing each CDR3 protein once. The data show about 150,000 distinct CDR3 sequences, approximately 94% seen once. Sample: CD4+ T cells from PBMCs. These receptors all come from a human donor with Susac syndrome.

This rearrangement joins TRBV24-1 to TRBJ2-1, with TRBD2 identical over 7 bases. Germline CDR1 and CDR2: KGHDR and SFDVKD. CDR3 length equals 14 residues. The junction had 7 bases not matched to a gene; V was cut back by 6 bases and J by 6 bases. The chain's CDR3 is CATSYGSGINEQFF. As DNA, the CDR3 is TGTGCCACCAGTTATGGGAGCGGGATCAATGAGCAGTTCTTC.

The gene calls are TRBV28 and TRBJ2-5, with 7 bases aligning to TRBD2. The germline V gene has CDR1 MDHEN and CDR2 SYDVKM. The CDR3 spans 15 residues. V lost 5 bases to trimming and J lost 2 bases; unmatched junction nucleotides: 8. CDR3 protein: CASSPGTTLQETQYF. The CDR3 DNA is TGTGCCAGCAGTCCTGGGACTACTTTACAAGAGACCCAGTACTTC.

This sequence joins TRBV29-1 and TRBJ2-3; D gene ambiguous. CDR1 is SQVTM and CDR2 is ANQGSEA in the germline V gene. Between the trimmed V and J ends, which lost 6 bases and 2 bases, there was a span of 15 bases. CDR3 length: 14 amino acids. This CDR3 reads CSVATNYITDTQYF. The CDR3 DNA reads TGCAGCGTAGCAACGAACTATATCACAGATACGCAGTATTTT.

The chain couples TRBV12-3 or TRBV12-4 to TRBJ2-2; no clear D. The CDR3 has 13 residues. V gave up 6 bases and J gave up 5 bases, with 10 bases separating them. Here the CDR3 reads CASRRQVTGELFF. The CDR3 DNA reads TGTGCCAGCAGAAGACAAGTTACCGGGGAGCTGTTTTTT.

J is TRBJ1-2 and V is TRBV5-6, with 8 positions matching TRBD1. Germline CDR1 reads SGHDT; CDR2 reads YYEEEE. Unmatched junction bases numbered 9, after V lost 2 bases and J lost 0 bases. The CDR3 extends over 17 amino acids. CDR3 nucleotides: TGTGCCAGCAGCTTTTTACAGGGGGGCCGCACTAACTATGGCTACACCTTC. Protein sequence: CASSFLQGGRTNYGYTF.

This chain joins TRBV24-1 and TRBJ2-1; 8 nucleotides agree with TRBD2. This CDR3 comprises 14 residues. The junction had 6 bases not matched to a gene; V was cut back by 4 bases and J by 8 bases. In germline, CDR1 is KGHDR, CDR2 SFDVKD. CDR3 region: CATSERREADEQFF. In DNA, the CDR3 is TGTGCCACCAGTGAACGGCGGGAGGCCGATGAGCAGTTCTTC.

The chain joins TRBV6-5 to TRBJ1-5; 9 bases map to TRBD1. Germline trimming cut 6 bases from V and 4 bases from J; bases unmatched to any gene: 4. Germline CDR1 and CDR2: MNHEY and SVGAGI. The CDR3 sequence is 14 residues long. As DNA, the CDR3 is TGTGCCAGCAGCCGGGACAGGGCGAATCAGCCCCAGCATTTT. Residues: CASSRDRANQPQHF.

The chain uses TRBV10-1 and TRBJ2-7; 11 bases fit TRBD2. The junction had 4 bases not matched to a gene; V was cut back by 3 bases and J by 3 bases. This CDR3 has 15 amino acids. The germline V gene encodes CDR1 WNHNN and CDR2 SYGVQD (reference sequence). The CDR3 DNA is TGCGCCAGCAGTGACGAGGGACTAGCGGTCTACGAGCAGTACTTC. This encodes CASSDEGLAVYEQYF.

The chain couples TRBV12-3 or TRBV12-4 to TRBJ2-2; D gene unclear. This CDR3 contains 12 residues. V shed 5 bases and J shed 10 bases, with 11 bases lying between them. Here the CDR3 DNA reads TGTGCCAGCAGTCGAGCCGGCCCGGAGCTGTTTTTT. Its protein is CASSRAGPELFF.

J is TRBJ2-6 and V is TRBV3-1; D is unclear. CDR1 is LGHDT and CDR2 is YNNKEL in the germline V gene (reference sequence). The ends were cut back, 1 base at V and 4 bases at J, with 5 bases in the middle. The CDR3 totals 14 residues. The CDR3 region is CASSQGPGANVLTF. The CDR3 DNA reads TGTGCCAGCAGCCAAGGACCCGGGGCCAACGTCCTGACTTTC. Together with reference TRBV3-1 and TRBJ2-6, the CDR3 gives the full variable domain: DTAVSQTPKYLVTQMGNDKSIKCEQNLGHDTMYWYKQDSKKFLKIMFSYNNKELIINETVPNRFSPKSPDKAHLNLHINSLELGDSAVYFCASSQGPGANVLTFGAGSRLTVL.

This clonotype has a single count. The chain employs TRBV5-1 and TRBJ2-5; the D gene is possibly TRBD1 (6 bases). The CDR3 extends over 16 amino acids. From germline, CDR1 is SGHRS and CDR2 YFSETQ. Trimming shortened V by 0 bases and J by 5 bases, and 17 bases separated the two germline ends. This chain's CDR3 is CASSLGGTNLEETQYF. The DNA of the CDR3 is TGCGCCAGCAGCTTGGGAGGGACAAACTTGGAGGAGACCCAGTACTTC.

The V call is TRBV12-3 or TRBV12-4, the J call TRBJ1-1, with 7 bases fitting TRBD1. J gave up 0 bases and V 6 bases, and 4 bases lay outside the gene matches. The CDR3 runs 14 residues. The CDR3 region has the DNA TGTGCCAGCAGAACCGGGACAGTGAACACTGAAGCTTTCTTT. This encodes CASRTGTVNTEAFF.

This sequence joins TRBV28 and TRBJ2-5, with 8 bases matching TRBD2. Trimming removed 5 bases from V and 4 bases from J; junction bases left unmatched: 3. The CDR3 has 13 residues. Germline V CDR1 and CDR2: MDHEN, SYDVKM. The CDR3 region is CASSRAGVETQYF. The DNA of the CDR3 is TGTGCCAGCAGTAGAGCGGGAGTAGAGACCCAGTACTTC.

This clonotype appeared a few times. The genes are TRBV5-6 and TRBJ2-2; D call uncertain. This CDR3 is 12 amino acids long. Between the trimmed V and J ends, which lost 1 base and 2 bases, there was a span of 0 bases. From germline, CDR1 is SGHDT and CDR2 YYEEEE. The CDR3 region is CASSLNTGELFF. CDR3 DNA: TGTGCCAGCAGCTTGAACACCGGGGAGCTGTTTTTT.

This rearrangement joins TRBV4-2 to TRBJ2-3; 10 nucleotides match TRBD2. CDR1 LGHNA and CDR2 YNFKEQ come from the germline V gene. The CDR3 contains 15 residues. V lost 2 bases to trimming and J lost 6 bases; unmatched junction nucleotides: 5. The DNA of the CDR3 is TGTGCCAGCAGCCAAAGCACACTAGCGGGGGATACGCAGTATTTT. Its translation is CASSQSTLAGDTQYF.

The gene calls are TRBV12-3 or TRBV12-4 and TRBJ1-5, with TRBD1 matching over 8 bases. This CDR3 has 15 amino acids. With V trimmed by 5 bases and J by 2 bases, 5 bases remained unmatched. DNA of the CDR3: TGTGCCAGCAGTCAGGGACAGGTCCGCAATCAGCCCCAGCATTTT. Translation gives CASSQGQVRNQPQHF.